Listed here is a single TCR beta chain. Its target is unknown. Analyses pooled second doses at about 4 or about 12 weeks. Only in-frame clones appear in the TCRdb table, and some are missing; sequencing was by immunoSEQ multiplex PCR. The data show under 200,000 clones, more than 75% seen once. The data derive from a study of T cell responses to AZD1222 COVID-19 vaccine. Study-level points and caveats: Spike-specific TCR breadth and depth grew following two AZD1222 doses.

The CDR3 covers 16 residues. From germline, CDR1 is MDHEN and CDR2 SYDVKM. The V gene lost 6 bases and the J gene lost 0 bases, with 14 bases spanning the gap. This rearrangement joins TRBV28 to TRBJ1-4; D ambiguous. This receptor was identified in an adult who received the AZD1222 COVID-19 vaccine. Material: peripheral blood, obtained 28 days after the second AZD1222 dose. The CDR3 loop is CASSPGVIATNEKLFF. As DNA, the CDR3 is TGTGCCAGCAGCCCTGGGGTTATTGCAACTAATGAAAAACTGTTTTTT. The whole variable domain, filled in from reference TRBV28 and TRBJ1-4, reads DVKVTQSSRYLVKRTGEKVFLECVQDMDHENMFWYRQDPGLGLRLIYFSYDVKMKEKGDIPEGYSVSREKKERFSLILESASTNQTSMYLCASSPGVIATNEKLFFGSGTQLSVL.